Listed here are 20 T cell receptor beta chains from one sample, sequenced in a study of beta chain features in type 1 diabetes. Expressed TCRB transcripts were sequenced because the isolated RNA had all been reverse transcribed beforehand. Method: immunoSEQ multiplex PCR; TCRdb's copy keeps in-frame clones and lacks some. The sample shows 100,000 to 150,000 clones, 7% to 10% of them seen only once. Notes on the study in general: Shorter TCRB CDR3s, moderately but significantly so, were found in Type 1 diabetes patients in all four CD4+ subsets.

Which antigens these TCRs recognize remains unknown. Material for sequencing was central memory CD4+ T cells from blood. These receptors were obtained from a man younger than 40 with type 1 diabetes.

The V call is TRBV9, the J call TRBJ1-6; D is undetermined. This CDR3 contains 17 residues. With 2 bases removed from V and 8 bases from J, the gap between germline ends came to 20 bases. Looked up from germline, CDR1 is SGDLS and CDR2 is YYNGEE. The DNA for the CDR3 is TGTGCCAGCAGCGTGAGAAACTCGGGATCGGCGGATTCACCCCTCCACTTT. Amino acid sequence: CASSVRNSGSADSPLHF.

The CDR3 DNA reads TGTGCCAGCAGCTCATCCGGGACAGCTTGGGCCGCGGACACTGAAGCTTTCTTT. Translating it yields CASSSSGTAWAADTEAFF. V and J are TRBV7-9 and TRBJ1-1; 7 nucleotides match TRBD1. The CDR3 runs to 18 residues. Trimming took 4 bases from V and 3 from J; bases not matched to a gene: 17. The germline V gene encodes CDR1 SEHNR and CDR2 FQNEAQ (reference sequence).

This chain joins TRBV5-6 and TRBJ2-3; possibly TRBD1 for D (6 bases). Germline CDR1 reads SGHDT; CDR2 reads YYEEEE. The length of the CDR3 is 15 residues. V lost 4 bases to trimming and J lost 0 bases, with 12 bases between them. The CDR3 protein is CASSPRGASTDTQYF. In DNA, the CDR3 is TGTGCCAGCAGCCCCAGGGGCGCGAGCACAGATACGCAGTATTTT.

The chain's CDR3 is CSGGNHGPTTDTQYF. CDR3 nucleotides: TGCAGCGGGGGCAATCACGGGCCCACCACAGATACGCAGTATTTT. The V and J genes are TRBV29-1 and TRBJ2-3, with a weak D call TRBD1 (5 bases). This CDR3 is 15 amino acids long. CDR1 and CDR2 from the germline V gene are SQVTM and ANQGSEA. The ends were cut back, 7 bases at V and 2 bases at J, with 19 bases in the middle.

The gene calls are TRBV18 and TRBJ1-1; possibly TRBD1 for D (5 bases). Trimming took off 4 bases at V and 1 base at J, with 7 bases between the two ends. CDR1 is KGHSH, CDR2 LQKENI, per germline. The CDR3 has 13 amino acids. This chain's CDR3 is CASSQTGNTEAFF. Written as DNA, the CDR3 is TGTGCCAGCTCACAAACAGGGAACACTGAAGCTTTCTTT.

This clone was observed many times. This chain uses TRBV14 with TRBJ1-3; a possible D gene is TRBD1 (5 bases). V lost 6 bases and J 0 bases, leaving 9 bases between the germline ends. Looked up from germline, CDR1 is SGHDN and CDR2 is FVKESK. This CDR3 comprises 14 residues. This CDR3 reads CASRGRDSGNTIYF. The CDR3 nucleotides are TGTGCCAGCAGGGGCAGGGACTCTGGAAACACCATATATTTT.

The chain employs TRBV4-2 and TRBJ1-6, with 8 bases fitting TRBD1. V trimming: 6 bases; J trimming: 9 bases; junction bases outside the gene matches: 10. The CDR3 totals 15 residues. CDR1 and CDR2 from the germline V gene are LGHNA and YNFKEQ. The CDR3 here is CASSKGQGGGSPLHF. The CDR3 coding sequence is TGTGCCAGCAGTAAAGGACAGGGAGGTGGTTCACCCCTCCACTTT.

DNA for the CDR3: TGCGCCAGCAGCCAAGAGTCTGGGGGGCAGCCCCAGCATTTT. Its translation: CASSQESGGQPQHF. V usage is TRBV4-3 and J usage is TRBJ1-5; D perhaps matches TRBD1 (5 bases). The V gene's germline CDR1 is LGHNA and CDR2 YSLEER. V was shortened by 0 bases and J by 7 bases, with 10 bases between the two germline ends. CDR3 length equals 14 residues.

This clone was counted between two and nine times. This rearrangement joins TRBV6-1 to TRBJ2-7, with no clear D. The germline CDR1 and CDR2 sequences are MNHNS and SASEGT. V lost 0 bases to trimming and J lost 5 bases, with 8 bases between them. This CDR3 is built from 13 residues. CDR3 nucleotides: TGTGCCAGCAGTGAAGCCTTGAGCGACGAGCAGTACTTC. Its translation is CASSEALSDEQYF.

The chain has TRBV18 and TRBJ1-4; TRBD1 aligns across 7 bases. CDR1 is KGHSH and CDR2 is LQKENI in the germline V gene. The CDR3 sequence is 12 residues long. V trimming: 8 bases; J trimming: 8 bases; junction bases outside the gene matches: 5. The CDR3 spells CASQGDVEKLFF. The CDR3 DNA reads as TGTGCCAGCCAGGGGGATGTCGAAAAACTGTTTTTT. The variable domain in full, with the rest retrieved from reference TRBV18 and TRBJ1-4, is NAGVMQNPRHLVRRRGQEARLRCSPMKGHSHVYWYRQLPEEGLKFMVYLQKENIIDESGMPKERFSAEFPKEGPSILRIQQVVRGDSAAYFCASQGDVEKLFFGSGTQLSVL.

This clone was detected a few times. The J gene is TRBJ2-3, the V gene TRBV5-8, with TRBD1 matching 7 bases. The CDR3 extends over 15 amino acids. Losses at the gene ends were 0 bases for V and 6 bases for J; bases not matched to a gene: 7. Germline CDR1 SGHTS, CDR2 YDEGEE. The CDR3 region is CASSLAGTDSDTQYF. In nucleotides, the CDR3 is TGTGCCAGCAGCTTGGCCGGGACAGACTCGGATACGCAGTATTTT.

CDR3 nucleotide sequence: TGTGCCAGCAGCGCATCGGGGGGACAGGGAGAGCAGTACTTC. Amino acid sequence: CASSASGGQGEQYF. The chain recombines TRBV7-3 with TRBJ2-5; 9 nucleotides align to TRBD1. The CDR3 totals 14 residues. CDR1 SGHTA and CDR2 FQGTGA come from the germline V gene. Losses at the gene ends were 5 bases for V and 11 bases for J; bases not matched to a gene: 12.

V usage is TRBV27 and J usage is TRBJ2-1, with 11 positions matching TRBD2. The CDR3 spans 16 residues. V lost 5 bases to trimming and J lost 8 bases; unmatched junction nucleotides: 11. CDR1 and CDR2 (germline): MNHEY, SMNVEV (reference sequence). CDR3 sequence reads: CASSPRTSGSIHEQFF. CDR3 bases: TGTGCCAGCAGTCCCCGGACTAGCGGGTCGATCCATGAGCAGTTCTTC.

The chain has TRBV7-9 and TRBJ2-3; D is ambiguous. V was trimmed by 5 bases and J by 1 base, leaving 7 bases between them. Germline CDR1 is SEHNR and CDR2 is FQNEAQ (reference sequence). This CDR3 spans 13 amino acids. CDR3 sequence reads: CASSPHRTDTQYF. In DNA form, the CDR3 reads TGTGCCAGCAGCCCACACCGCACAGATACGCAGTATTTT.

J is TRBJ2-5 and V is TRBV6-4; unclear D gene. The CDR3 is 12 residues long. V was pared by 0 bases and J by 4 bases, with 3 bases between. CDR1 and CDR2 from the germline V gene are MRHNA and SNTAGT. In DNA form, the CDR3 reads TGTGCCAGCAGTGACTCCGGAGAGACCCAGTACTTC. The encoded protein is CASSDSGETQYF.

A few counts support this clone. The V call is TRBV5-1, the J call TRBJ2-7; maybe TRBD2 (6 bases). The V and J ends lost 4 bases and 4 bases respectively, with 15 bases between them. CDR1 is SGHRS and CDR2 is YFSETQ in the germline V gene. The CDR3 has 14 residues. The CDR3 is CASSQLPTSYEQYF. The CDR3 region has the DNA TGCGCCAGCAGCCAACTGCCGACTAGTTACGAGCAGTACTTC.

This clone was counted at least ten times. V usage is TRBV30 and J usage is TRBJ2-5; no firm D call. V was shortened by 2 bases and J by 2 bases, with 9 bases between the two germline ends. CDR1 GTSNPN and CDR2 SVGIG come from the germline V gene (reference sequence). This CDR3 region has 13 residues. The chain's CDR3 is CAWSKRLQETQYF. The DNA of the CDR3 is TGTGCCTGGAGTAAACGGTTACAAGAGACCCAGTACTTC.

This rearrangement joins TRBV21-1 to TRBJ2-6; TRBD1 is the table's D call, not checked against the DNA. TRBV21-1 is an annotated pseudogene. The CDR3 extends over 13 amino acids. DNA for the CDR3: TGTGCCAGCAGCAAGGGCGGGGCCAACGTCCTGACTTTC. Translation gives CASSKGGANVLTF.

There are a few counts of this clone. This chain uses TRBV7-2 with TRBJ2-7, with a tentative D call TRBD1 (6 bases). The CDR3 runs 15 residues. V was cut by 2 bases and J by 6 bases, with 17 bases left in between. Germline CDR1 SGHTA, CDR2 FQGNSA. CDR3 bases: TGTGCCAGCAGCTTATTACCGGGACAACTGGGCGAGCAGTACTTC. This sequence encodes CASSLLPGQLGEQYF.

This clone showed up just a few times. The rearrangement joins TRBV19 to TRBJ1-2; D call uncertain. The ends were cut back, 5 bases at V and 9 bases at J, with 10 bases in the middle. This CDR3 has 11 residues. Per the germline V gene, CDR1 is LNHDA and CDR2 is SQIVND (reference sequence). The CDR3 loop reads CASSLNGRYTF. DNA for the CDR3: TGTGCCAGTAGTCTTAATGGGCGCTACACCTTC.